Each of the 7 T cell receptor beta chains below was sequenced from the same sample in a study of T cell responses to AZD1222 COVID-19 vaccine. Method: immunoSEQ multiplex PCR; TCRdb's copy keeps in-frame clones and lacks some. The data show 100,000 to 150,000 clones, 88% seen once. The sequencing used peripheral blood, collected on day 0 of AZD1222 vaccination. Every receptor here comes from an adult in good health.

The rearrangement links TRBV7-9 to TRBJ1-5; possibly TRBD1 for D (5 bases). The CDR3 has 16 amino acids. V lost 5 bases and J lost 0, with 14 bases in between. Germline V gene sequence: CDR1 SEHNR, CDR2 FQNEAQ (reference sequence). The CDR3 sequence is CASSVWDGYSNQPQHF. CDR3 nucleotide sequence: TGTGCCAGCAGCGTTTGGGACGGCTATAGCAATCAGCCCCAGCATTTT.

This chain links TRBV4-3 with TRBJ1-1; 7 bases match TRBD1. This CDR3 has 16 residues. After removal of 1 base from V and 0 bases from J, the junction contained 5 bases not matched to a gene. Germline assignment: CDR1 LGHNA and CDR2 YSLEER. The CDR3 protein is CASSQGPDRVNTEAFF. The CDR3 DNA follows: TGCGCCAGCAGCCAAGGACCTGACAGGGTGAACACTGAAGCTTTCTTT.

The rearrangement joins TRBV2 to TRBJ1-1; 9 nucleotides line up with TRBD1. J was trimmed by 2 bases and V by 4 bases; bases with no gene match: 5. This CDR3 comprises 15 residues. In germline, CDR1 is SNHLY, CDR2 FYNNEI. The CDR3 DNA reads TGTGCCAGCAGTGGATACAGGGGGCGAAACACTGAAGCTTTCTTT. Translated, it gives CASSGYRGRNTEAFF.

The chain carries TRBV3-1 (or the pseudogene TRBV3-2) and TRBJ2-5; D tentatively fits TRBD1 or TRBD2 (5 bases each). The CDR3 is 17 residues long. Germline V gene data show CDR1 as LGHDT and CDR2 as YNNKEL (reference sequence). With 0 bases removed from V and 0 bases from J, the gap between germline ends came to 14 bases. As DNA, the CDR3 is TGTGCCAGCAGCCAAGAGGGCCGAGGGGCGCACCAAGAGACCCAGTACTTC. Protein sequence: CASSQEGRGAHQETQYF.

This clone was detected once. CDR3 DNA sequence: TGCGCCAGCAGCCAAGAGGGTTCTAGCGGGTACTACAATGAGCAGTTCTTC. Protein sequence: CASSQEGSSGYYNEQFF. The chain uses TRBV4-1 and TRBJ2-1, with 8 bases lining up with TRBD2. The junction had 7 bases not matched to a gene; V was cut back by 0 bases and J by 3 bases. The CDR3 loop spans 17 amino acids. Germline V gene lookup returns CDR1 MGHRA and CDR2 YSYEKL.

The chain links TRBV19 to TRBJ2-7; the match to TRBD1 covers 8 bases. The CDR3 runs to 13 residues. Germline assignment: CDR1 LNHDA and CDR2 SQIVND (reference sequence). V trimming: 5 bases; J trimming: 7 bases; junction bases outside the gene matches: 7. The CDR3 DNA sequence: TGTGCCAGTAGTGTCGACAGGGGATGGGAGCAGTACTTC. As protein: CASSVDRGWEQYF.

The gene calls are TRBV7-2 and TRBJ2-5, with D possibly TRBD1 on 6 matching bases. The V end lost 6 bases, the J end lost 3 bases, and 14 bases lay between the germline ends. In germline, CDR1 is SGHTA, CDR2 FQGNSA. The CDR3 extends over 14 amino acids. CDR3 residues: CASRSSTGKETQYF. The CDR3 DNA follows: TGTGCCAGCAGGTCATCAACAGGGAAAGAGACCCAGTACTTC.